Each of the 25 T cell receptor beta chains below was sequenced from the same sample in a study of prognosis after radiotherapy for stage I lung cancer. Amplification of the TCR beta CDR3 (from genomic DNA) was done by two-round multiplex PCR. Gene-specific primers for each TRBV and TRBJ gene drove first-round PCR. A single record per CDR3 protein comes from TCRdb applying MiXCR to the multiplex PCR reads. Found here are approximately 17,000 distinct CDR3 sequences, around 42% of them singletons; the top ten hold around 43%. The sequenced sample was PBMCs, obtained before or after stereotactic body radiation therapy (not recorded which). The origin of the receptors is a donor at least 50 years old with non-small cell lung cancer.

This clonotype was seen only once. This chain joins TRBV6-2 or TRBV6-3 and TRBJ2-7; 8 bases align to TRBD2. This CDR3 contains 13 residues. Trimming took 6 bases from V and 4 from J; bases not matched to a gene: 5. Germline lookup yields CDR1 MNHEY and CDR2 SVGEGT. The CDR3 DNA follows: TGTGCCAGCAGGGTTAGCGGGAATTACGAGCAGTACTTC. Translation gives CASRVSGNYEQYF.

This clonotype has at least ten counts. The V call is TRBV5-1, the J call TRBJ2-5; TRBD2 matches 13 bases. The CDR3 runs to 17 residues. With 1 base clipped from V and 5 bases from J, the junction kept 8 bases outside the gene matches. CDR1 and CDR2 (germline): SGHRS, YFSETQ. Here the CDR3 reads CASSLSTSGGPGETQYF. For the CDR3, the DNA is TGCGCCAGCAGCTTGTCGACTAGCGGGGGGCCTGGGGAGACCCAGTACTTC. The variable domain in full, with the rest retrieved from reference TRBV5-1 and TRBJ2-5, is KAGVTQTPRYLIKTRGQQVTLSCSPISGHRSVSWYQQTPGQGLQFLFEYFSETQRNKGNFPGRFSGRQFSNSRSEMNVSTLELGDSALYLCASSLSTSGGPGETQYFGPGTRLLVL.

This clonotype is medium-sized in the sample. J is TRBJ2-2 and V is TRBV30; 9 nucleotides align to TRBD2. Germline V lookup: CDR1 GTSNPN, CDR2 SVGIG (reference sequence). There are 16 residues in the CDR3. The trim removed 5 bases at V and 2 bases at J, leaving 9 bases unmatched. This CDR3 is CAWVHAGGINTGELFF. In DNA, the CDR3 is TGTGCCTGGGTTCACGCGGGAGGGATTAACACCGGGGAGCTGTTTTTT.

This chain links TRBV11-3 with TRBJ2-1; a weak D match, TRBD1 (5 bases). CDR1 is SGHNT, CDR2 YENEEA, per germline. The V and J ends lost 3 bases and 9 bases respectively, with 9 bases between them. This CDR3 is built from 12 residues. The CDR3 sequence is CASSLTDGEQFF. DNA of the CDR3: TGTGCCAGCAGCTTGACAGACGGTGAGCAGTTCTTC.

About this clonotype: Its ends do not fully match the called genes, so a read error is possible. CDR3 coding DNA: TGCGCCACCAGCAGAGATCACGGGAACCAGTACTTC. Translated, it gives CATSRDHGNQYF. The genes are TRBV15 and TRBJ2-5; D is possibly TRBD2 (5 bases). The CDR3 has 12 residues. Germline V CDR1 and CDR2: LNHNV, YYDKDF (reference sequence).

V gene TRBV19 combines with J gene TRBJ2-7; D call uncertain. With 5 bases removed from V and 2 bases from J, the gap between germline ends came to 22 bases. The CDR3 contains 17 residues. Germline CDR1 is LNHDA and CDR2 is SQIVND (reference sequence). CDR3 bases: TGTGCCAGTAGTCCCCGCCCCGGTACTATCGGTACCTACGAGCAGTACTTC. Translation gives CASSPRPGTIGTYEQYF. Full variable domain (missing parts from reference TRBV19 and TRBJ2-7): DGGITQSPKYLFRKEGQNVTLSCEQNLNHDAMYWYRQDPGQGLRLIYYSQIVNDFQKGDIAEGYSVSREKKESFPLTVTSAQKNPTAFYLCASSPRPGTIGTYEQYFGPGTRLTVT.

This clonotype has ten or more counts. This sequence joins TRBV10-3 and TRBJ2-3, with D maybe TRBD1 (6 bases). Trimming shortened V by 10 bases and J by 4 bases, and 15 bases separated the two germline ends. The germline gives CDR1 ENHRY, CDR2 SYGVKD. The CDR3 runs to 13 residues. CDR3 sequence (DNA): TGTGCCACCAGAACAGGGAAAGCAGATACGCAGTATTTT. This sequence encodes CATRTGKADTQYF.

This clonotype is categorized as medium-sized. The chain is built from TRBV6-1 and TRBJ2-7; 11 bases align to TRBD2. The junction had 3 bases not matched to a gene; V was cut back by 5 bases and J by 3 bases. This CDR3 region has 14 residues. CDR1 and CDR2 from the germline V gene are MNHNS and SASEGT. The DNA for the CDR3 is TGTGCCAGCAGTCACGGGACTAGCGGCTACGAGCAGTACTTC. Amino acid sequence: CASSHGTSGYEQYF.

On this clonotype: Since a far larger clone is one base different, this is likely a read error. The gene calls are TRBV7-9 and TRBJ2-2; D possibly matches TRBD1 or TRBD2 (5 bases each). The CDR3 contains 13 residues. The germline V and J ends were trimmed by 3 bases and 9 bases, with 11 bases remaining between them. Germline CDR1 SEHNR, CDR2 FQNEAQ (reference sequence). The CDR3 region is CASSFSGPWELFF. The CDR3 DNA reads TGTGCCAGCAGCTTCTCGGGGCCCTGGGAGCTGTTTTTT.

V usage is TRBV11-2 and J usage is TRBJ2-7; perhaps TRBD2 as D (6 bases). V lost 3 bases to trimming and J lost 7 bases, with 13 bases between them. CDR1 and CDR2 (germline): SGHAT, FQNNGV. The length of the CDR3 is 13 residues. CDR3 sequence reads: CASSLTGVVEQYF. For the CDR3, the DNA is TGTGCCAGCAGCTTGACGGGGGTAGTGGAGCAGTACTTC.

This clonotype was recorded many times. The chain is built from TRBV12-3 or TRBV12-4 and TRBJ2-3; no reliable D call. The CDR3 sequence is 12 residues long. V shed 8 bases and J shed 3 bases, with 9 bases lying between them. The chain's CDR3 is CASSETTDTQYF. CDR3 coding DNA: TGTGCCAGCTCGGAAACTACAGATACGCAGTATTTT.

This chain links TRBV7-9 with TRBJ2-7; D tentatively fits TRBD1 or TRBD2 (5 bases each). V lost 1 base and J 5 bases, leaving 15 bases between the germline ends. CDR1 and CDR2 from the germline V gene are SEHNR and FQNEAQ (reference sequence). The CDR3 covers 15 residues. CDR3 coding DNA: TGTGCCAGCAGCTTAGGCCGGGGACGGGGCGACGAGCAGTACTTC. Its translation is CASSLGRGRGDEQYF.

By sample share, this clonotype is medium-sized. The chain uses TRBV6-1 and TRBJ1-6; TRBD1 is a possible D gene (6 bases). There are 13 residues in the CDR3. Germline V gene lookup returns CDR1 MNHNS and CDR2 SASEGT. V lost 6 bases to trimming and J lost 8 bases, with 11 bases between them. The CDR3 DNA reads as TGTGCCAGCAGGATACAGGGACATTCACCCCTCCACTTT. This codes for CASRIQGHSPLHF.

In its sample, this clonotype is medium-sized. The rearrangement links TRBV12-3 or TRBV12-4 to TRBJ2-1; D is ambiguous. The CDR3 is made up of 11 amino acids. The V gene lost 1 base and the J gene lost 7 bases, with 2 bases spanning the gap. The CDR3 nucleotides are TGTGCCAGCAGTTTAGTTAATGAGCAGTTCTTC. Translated: CASSLVNEQFF.

V usage is TRBV7-3 and J usage is TRBJ2-7; the D gene is possibly TRBD1 (7 bases). The CDR3 consists of 13 residues. V lost 4 bases, J lost 7 bases, and 14 bases lay in between. In germline, CDR1 is SGHTA, CDR2 FQGTGA. As DNA, the CDR3 is TGTGCCAGCAGCTCCGGGACAGCGGGTGAGCAGTACTTC. Residues: CASSSGTAGEQYF.

CDR3 region: CSARPTVASLGDEQFF. The CDR3 DNA reads TGCAGTGCTAGACCCACAGTGGCCTCACTAGGGGATGAGCAGTTCTTC. This sequence joins TRBV20-1 and TRBJ2-1; D may correspond to TRBD1 or TRBD2 (5 bases each). V was pared by 2 bases and J by 8 bases, with 22 bases between. Per germline, CDR1 DFQATT and CDR2 SNEGSKA (reference sequence). CDR3 length: 16 residues.

A note on this clonotype: The conserved phenylalanine or tryptophan normally closing the CDR3 is absent here, so this likely arose from a read error. The chain joins TRBV28 to TRBJ1-2; D gene unclear. The ends were cut back, 5 bases at V and 4 bases at J, with 11 bases in the middle. The V gene's germline CDR1 is MDHEN and CDR2 SYDVKM. This CDR3 spans 13 amino acids. The CDR3 loop reads CASSQRAIYGYTL. The CDR3 nucleotides are TGTGCCAGCAGTCAAAGGGCAATCTATGGCTACACCTTA.

The chain recombines TRBV27 with TRBJ2-2, with TRBD2 matching 12 bases. The CDR3 length is 18 residues. Germline-derived CDR1 and CDR2 are MNHEY and SMNVEV (reference sequence). Trimming removed 1 base from V and 6 bases from J; junction bases left unmatched: 9. CDR3 loop: CASSLLGLAGTTSGELFF. CDR3 in DNA: TGTGCCAGCAGTTTATTAGGACTAGCGGGAACTACGTCCGGGGAGCTGTTTTTT.

Within the sample, this clonotype is medium-sized. The DNA is omitted, as the CDR3 cannot be located on it reliably, and the CDR3 follows TCRdb's listing. This chain joins TRBV28 and TRBJ2-3; the table gives TRBD1 as D, unverified against the DNA. Germline V gene data show CDR1 as MDHEN and CDR2 as SYDVKM. The CDR3 has 16 residues if both end residues are counted. This chain's CDR3 is CASSSSGGIGTDTQYF.

This clonotype occurred many times. The rearrangement uses TRBV20-1 and TRBJ2-7, with TRBD2 matching 12 bases. From germline, CDR1 is DFQATT and CDR2 SNEGSKA (reference sequence). This CDR3 spans 16 amino acids. After removal of 2 bases from V and 3 bases from J, the junction contained 8 bases not matched to a gene. The CDR3 region is CSARPPGLAGSYEQYF. The CDR3 region has the DNA TGCAGTGCTAGACCCCCTGGACTAGCGGGGAGCTACGAGCAGTACTTC.

This clonotype was recorded only once. The germline gene is not matched at one end of the junction; a read error may be the cause. This chain links TRBV7-8 with TRBJ1-5; D ambiguous. Germline V gene lookup returns CDR1 SGHVS and CDR2 FQNEAQ. The CDR3 is 17 residues long. The DNA for the CDR3 is TGTGCCAGCAACTTAGCGCTAGGGAACTGGGGCAATCAGCCCCAGCATTTT. Its protein product is CASNLALGNWGNQPQHF.

This rearrangement joins TRBV28 to TRBJ1-2, with D maybe TRBD1 (5 bases). This CDR3 has 13 residues. V lost 5 bases and J 4 bases, leaving 11 bases between the germline ends. Germline V gives CDR1 MDHEN, CDR2 SYDVKM. CDR3 protein: CASSPEGLYGYTF. CDR3 nucleotides: TGTGCCAGCAGTCCAGAGGGACTCTATGGCTACACCTTC.

This clonotype is termed medium-sized. The chain links TRBV28 to TRBJ2-7, with 9 bases fitting TRBD1. CDR3 length: 14 amino acids. The V gene end was trimmed by 7 bases and the J gene end by 1 base; junction bases not matched to a gene: 5. Germline CDR1 and CDR2: MDHEN and SYDVKM. CDR3 loop: CASNRDRASYEQYF. The CDR3 DNA sequence: TGTGCCAGCAACCGGGACAGGGCTTCCTACGAGCAGTACTTC.

Note on this clonotype: Just one base apart from a much larger clone, this may be a read error. Here the CDR3 omits its conserved ending phenylalanine or tryptophan, so a read error is the likely source. J is TRBJ2-7 and V is TRBV25-1; D is undetermined. The germline V gene encodes CDR1 MGHDK and CDR2 SYGVNS. The ends were cut back, 6 bases at V and 2 bases at J, with 11 bases in the middle. The CDR3 spans 13 residues. CDR3 region: CASSPDGPYEQYL. Here the CDR3 DNA reads TGTGCCAGCAGCCCAGACGGTCCCTACGAGCAGTACCTC.

The V and J genes are TRBV19 and TRBJ2-1; perhaps D is TRBD1 or TRBD2 (6 bases each). In germline, CDR1 is LNHDA, CDR2 SQIVND (reference sequence). V was shortened by 4 bases and J by 13 bases, with 11 bases between the two germline ends. The CDR3 contains 11 residues. CDR3 sequence: CASSTEGGQFF. CDR3 nucleotide sequence: TGTGCCAGTAGTACGGAGGGGGGACAGTTCTTC. Complete variable domain (other parts from reference TRBV19 and TRBJ2-1): DGGITQSPKYLFRKEGQNVTLSCEQNLNHDAMYWYRQDPGQGLRLIYYSQIVNDFQKGDIAEGYSVSREKKESFPLTVTSAQKNPTAFYLCASSTEGGQFFGPGTRLTVL.